The 21 T cell receptor beta chains presented below share a single source sample, sequenced in a study of cytomegalovirus exposure and HLA in healthy donors. In the PCR, 60 Vbeta and 13 Jbeta primers were used. TCRdb's copy holds only in-frame clones and misses some; the assay was immunoSEQ multiplex PCR. Among 59,000 or so clones listed, more than 70% were seen once. Sample: PBMCs. These receptors were obtained from a young man in good health and CMV-seropositive.

There are a few counts of this clone. V gene TRBV7-9 combines with J gene TRBJ1-5; 8 nucleotides line up with TRBD1. CDR1 and CDR2 (germline): SEHNR, FQNEAQ (reference sequence). Trimming took 3 bases from V and 2 from J; bases not matched to a gene: 0. The CDR3 is 14 residues long. The CDR3 sequence is CASSLGQGNQPQHF. CDR3 DNA sequence: TGTGCCAGCAGCTTGGGACAGGGCAATCAGCCCCAGCATTTT.

The chain joins TRBV4-3 to TRBJ1-1; tentatively, D is TRBD1 (6 bases). This CDR3 region has 14 residues. Germline CDR1 reads LGHNA; CDR2 reads YSLEER. The V end was cut by 4 bases, the J end by 8 bases, with 17 bases between. CDR3 in DNA: TGCGCCAGCAGCCTTAATGGGGGCCAGGGCGAAGCTTTCTTT. As protein: CASSLNGGQGEAFF.

V usage is TRBV19 and J usage is TRBJ1-1, with D unresolved. This CDR3 comprises 16 residues. Germline V gene data show CDR1 as LNHDA and CDR2 as SQIVND (reference sequence). Deletions cut 5 bases from V and 0 bases from J, with 16 bases between. CDR3 amino acids: CASSPRAGSVNTEAFF. In nucleotides, the CDR3 is TGTGCCAGTAGTCCGAGGGCGGGCTCCGTGAACACTGAAGCTTTCTTT.

The chain uses TRBV4-1 and TRBJ2-7, with no clear D. The V and J ends lost 8 bases and 0 bases respectively, with 20 bases between them. CDR3 length: 16 residues. Per the germline V gene, CDR1 is MGHRA and CDR2 is YSYEKL. As DNA, the CDR3 is TGCGCCAGCCGCCGAACCCTCTCCCCGAGCTCCTACGAGCAGTACTTC. It specifies CASRRTLSPSSYEQYF.

The chain carries TRBV4-2 and TRBJ1-3; no clear D gene. Looked up from germline, CDR1 is LGHNA and CDR2 is YNFKEQ. The ends were cut back, 5 bases at V and 2 bases at J, with 19 bases in the middle. The CDR3 is made up of 17 amino acids. Written as DNA, the CDR3 is TGTGCCAGCAGCACAAAAACCCAGGCCCGCCCTGGAAACACCATATATTTT. Translated: CASSTKTQARPGNTIYF.

This clone was found a few times. The chain links TRBV6-5 to TRBJ1-1; TRBD1 might be the D (6 bases). Germline V CDR1 and CDR2: MNHEY, SVGAGI. The CDR3 has 14 amino acids. V lost 6 bases and J 0 bases, leaving 11 bases between the germline ends. The CDR3 region has the DNA TGTGCCAGCAGAGAGACAGGATTGAACACTGAAGCTTTCTTT. Amino acids: CASRETGLNTEAFF.

This sequence joins TRBV5-1 and TRBJ2-5; no reliable D call. Germline CDR1 reads SGHRS; CDR2 reads YFSETQ. V was shortened by 4 bases and J by 5 bases, with 15 bases between the two germline ends. The CDR3 contains 14 residues. CDR3 region: CASSPQSAGETQYF. CDR3 DNA: TGCGCCAGCAGCCCCCAGTCTGCCGGGGAGACCCAGTACTTC.

The chain links TRBV11-1 to TRBJ1-1; no definite D call. Trimming took 4 bases from V and 0 from J, leaving 12 bases between them. Germline V CDR1 and CDR2: SGHAT, FQDESV (reference sequence). The CDR3 runs 15 residues. The CDR3 DNA is TGTGCCAGCAGCTCGCGAGGACTTATGAACACTGAAGCTTTCTTT. Its protein product is CASSSRGLMNTEAFF. The whole variable domain, remainder taken from reference TRBV11-1 and TRBJ1-1, is EAEVAQSPRYKITEKSQAVAFWCDPISGHATLYWYRQILGQGPELLVQFQDESVVDDSQLPKDRFSAERLKGVDSTLKIQPAELGDSAMYLCASSSRGLMNTEAFFGQGTRLTVV.

The count of this clone is one. This chain connects TRBV5-1 to TRBJ2-5; 8 nucleotides line up with TRBD2. The CDR3 loop spans 15 amino acids. V dropped 4 bases and J dropped 4; count of bases not matched to a gene: 9. CDR1 and CDR2 from the germline V gene are SGHRS and YFSETQ. The CDR3 bases are TGCGCCAGCAGCCCACGTACCGGGGGGGGAGAGACCCAGTACTTC. This translates into CASSPRTGGGETQYF.

The chain recombines TRBV7-6 with TRBJ1-1; 7 bases agree with TRBD1. The CDR3 is made up of 15 amino acids. Per the germline V gene, CDR1 is SGHVS and CDR2 is FNYEAQ. V lost 4 bases to trimming and J lost 1 base; unmatched junction nucleotides: 6. The CDR3 DNA sequence: TGTGCCAGCAGCTCACCGGGACAGAAGAACACTGAAGCTTTCTTT. Its protein product is CASSSPGQKNTEAFF.

The chain uses TRBV5-6 and TRBJ2-5; D is unresolved. The CDR3 runs to 13 residues. V was clipped by 2 bases and J by 5 bases, with 10 bases between them. Germline loops: CDR1 SGHDT, CDR2 YYEEEE. The CDR3 protein is CASSLPRWETQYF. In nucleotides, the CDR3 is TGTGCCAGCAGCTTACCCCGGTGGGAGACCCAGTACTTC.

This chain joins TRBV7-2 and TRBJ2-7, with a weak D call TRBD1 (5 bases). The CDR3 is 13 residues long. CDR1 and CDR2 from the germline V gene are SGHTA and FQGNSA. V lost 1 base, J lost 3 bases, and 7 bases lay in between. Written as DNA, the CDR3 is TGTGCCAGCAGCTTAGAGACAGACTACGAGCAGTACTTC. The encoded protein is CASSLETDYEQYF.

The chain joins TRBV9 to TRBJ2-7; no firm D call. The germline V gene has CDR1 SGDLS and CDR2 YYNGEE. The CDR3 is 16 residues long. V shed 0 bases and J shed 2 bases, with 15 bases lying between them. Here the CDR3 reads CASSVAALAPTYEQYF. The CDR3 DNA reads TGTGCCAGCAGCGTAGCTGCATTGGCCCCCACCTACGAGCAGTACTTC.

The V call is TRBV5-1, the J call TRBJ1-5, with D unresolved. V was cut by 5 bases and J by 0 bases, with 12 bases left in between. CDR1 is SGHRS, CDR2 YFSETQ, per germline. The CDR3 totals 15 residues. The CDR3 nucleotides read TGCGCCAGCAGATTTGGCCCGAATAGCAATCAGCCCCAGCATTTT. It translates to CASRFGPNSNQPQHF.

The chain combines TRBV25-1 with TRBJ1-6; D call uncertain. V was shortened by 5 bases and J by 8 bases, with 13 bases between the two germline ends. Germline values: CDR1 MGHDK, CDR2 SYGVNS. CDR3 length equals 14 residues. The CDR3 protein is CASSNTLGDSPLHF. CDR3 bases: TGTGCCAGCAGTAACACGCTAGGTGATTCACCCCTCCACTTT.

The rearrangement links TRBV28 to TRBJ1-1; D may be TRBD1 (6 bases). The germline gives CDR1 MDHEN, CDR2 SYDVKM. Trimming shortened V by 0 bases and J by 7 bases, and 9 bases separated the two germline ends. The CDR3 loop spans 13 amino acids. The CDR3 DNA sequence: TGTGCCAGCAGTTTATGGGACAGACGTGAAGCTTTCTTT. It translates to CASSLWDRREAFF.

This chain links TRBV29-1 with TRBJ2-1, with TRBD1 identical over 10 bases. J was trimmed by 7 bases and V by 4 bases; bases with no gene match: 7. Germline values: CDR1 SQVTM, CDR2 ANQGSEA. This CDR3 has 14 residues. CDR3 DNA sequence: TGCAGCGTTGCCCCCCGGACAGGGGGGAATGAGCAGTTCTTC. This translates into CSVAPRTGGNEQFF.

This clone was detected only once. Other DNA sequences from this sample encode an identical CDR3 as well. The J gene is TRBJ1-5, the V gene TRBV5-6; no clear D. The germline V and J ends were trimmed by 4 bases and 0 bases, with 8 bases remaining between them. Germline CDR1 reads SGHDT; CDR2 reads YYEEEE. The CDR3 is 14 amino acids. The DNA for the CDR3 is TGTGCCAGCAGCAGACTCGATAGCAATCAGCCCCAGCATTTT. It is translated as CASSRLDSNQPQHF.

The CDR3: CASSPGSGGSSTDTQYF. In nucleotides, the CDR3 is TGTGCCAGCAGCCCCGGCAGCGGGGGGTCCTCCACAGATACGCAGTATTTT. This chain links TRBV4-2 with TRBJ2-3; 9 positions agree with TRBD2. Germline lookup yields CDR1 LGHNA and CDR2 YNFKEQ. The CDR3 consists of 17 residues. The V segment lost 4 bases and the J segment 2 bases; nucleotides outside the gene matches: 10.

This rearrangement joins TRBV5-1 to TRBJ2-5, with 8 bases lining up with TRBD2. Germline V gene sequence: CDR1 SGHRS, CDR2 YFSETQ. This CDR3 has 13 amino acids. The ends lost 2 bases at V and 5 bases at J; junction bases unmatched: 2. Written as DNA, the CDR3 is TGCGCCAGCAGCTTCGGGGGGGAGGAGACCCAGTACTTC. As protein: CASSFGGEETQYF.

CDR3 amino acids: CASSQAVGQGRGTDTQYF. The CDR3 coding sequence is TGTGCCAGCAGCCAAGCCGTTGGGCAGGGCAGGGGTACAGATACGCAGTATTTT. The chain couples TRBV4-2 to TRBJ2-3; D may be TRBD1 (6 bases). This CDR3 has 18 amino acids. The germline V gene encodes CDR1 LGHNA and CDR2 YNFKEQ. V gave up 1 base and J gave up 3 bases, with 20 bases separating them.